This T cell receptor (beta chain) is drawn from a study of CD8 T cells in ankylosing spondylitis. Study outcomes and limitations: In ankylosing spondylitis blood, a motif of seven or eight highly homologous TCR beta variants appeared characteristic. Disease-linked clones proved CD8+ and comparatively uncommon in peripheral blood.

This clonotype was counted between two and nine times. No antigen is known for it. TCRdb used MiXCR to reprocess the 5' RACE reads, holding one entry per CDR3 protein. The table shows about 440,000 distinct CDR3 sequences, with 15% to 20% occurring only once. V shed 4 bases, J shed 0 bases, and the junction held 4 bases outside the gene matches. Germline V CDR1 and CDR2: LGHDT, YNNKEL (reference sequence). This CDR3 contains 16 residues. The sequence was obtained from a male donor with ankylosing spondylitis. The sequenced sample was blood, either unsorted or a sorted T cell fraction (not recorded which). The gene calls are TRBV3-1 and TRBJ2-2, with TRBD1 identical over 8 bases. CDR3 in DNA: TGTGCCAGCAGCCTCTCGGACAGGGCGAACACCGGGGAGCTGTTTTTT. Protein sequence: CASSLSDRANTGELFF. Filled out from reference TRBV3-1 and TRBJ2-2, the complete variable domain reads DTAVSQTPKYLVTQMGNDKSIKCEQNLGHDTMYWYKQDSKKFLKIMFSYNNKELIINETVPNRFSPKSPDKAHLNLHINSLELGDSAVYFCASSLSDRANTGELFFGEGSRLTVL.